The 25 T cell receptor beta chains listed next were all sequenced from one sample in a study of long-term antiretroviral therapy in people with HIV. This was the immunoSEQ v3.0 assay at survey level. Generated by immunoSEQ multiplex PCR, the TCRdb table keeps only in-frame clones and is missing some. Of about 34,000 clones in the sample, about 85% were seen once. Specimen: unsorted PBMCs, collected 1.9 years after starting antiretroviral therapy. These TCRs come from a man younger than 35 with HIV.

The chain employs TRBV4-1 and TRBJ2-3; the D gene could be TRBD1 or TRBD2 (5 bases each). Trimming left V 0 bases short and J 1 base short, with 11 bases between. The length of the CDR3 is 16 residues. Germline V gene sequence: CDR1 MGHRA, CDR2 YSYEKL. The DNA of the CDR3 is TGCGCCAGCAGCCAAGATGTGGGGACCCGCACAGATACGCAGTATTTT. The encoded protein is CASSQDVGTRTDTQYF.

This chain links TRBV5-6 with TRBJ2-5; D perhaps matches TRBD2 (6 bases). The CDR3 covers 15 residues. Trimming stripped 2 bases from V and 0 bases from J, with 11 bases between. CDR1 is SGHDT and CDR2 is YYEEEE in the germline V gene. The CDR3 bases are TGTGCCAGCAGCTTAGGAGTAGCGGACCAAGAGACCCAGTACTTC. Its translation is CASSLGVADQETQYF.

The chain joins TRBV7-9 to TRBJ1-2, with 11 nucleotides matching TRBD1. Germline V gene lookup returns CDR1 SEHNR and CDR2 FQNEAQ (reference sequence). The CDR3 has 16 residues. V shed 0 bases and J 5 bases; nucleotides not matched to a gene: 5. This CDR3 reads CASSLASGTGGYGYTF. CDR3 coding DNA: TGTGCCAGCAGCTTAGCCTCCGGGACAGGGGGGTATGGCTACACCTTC.

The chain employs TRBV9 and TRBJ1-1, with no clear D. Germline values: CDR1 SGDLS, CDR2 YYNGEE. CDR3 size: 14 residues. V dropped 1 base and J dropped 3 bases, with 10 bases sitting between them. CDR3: CASSVLSGDTEAFF. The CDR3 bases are TGTGCCAGCAGCGTATTAAGTGGGGACACTGAAGCTTTCTTT. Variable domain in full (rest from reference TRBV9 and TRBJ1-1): DSGVTQTPKHLITATGQRVTLRCSPRSGDLSVYWYQQSLDQGLQFLIQYYNGEERAKGNILERFSAQQFPDLHSELNLSSLELGDSALYFCASSVLSGDTEAFFGQGTRLTVV.

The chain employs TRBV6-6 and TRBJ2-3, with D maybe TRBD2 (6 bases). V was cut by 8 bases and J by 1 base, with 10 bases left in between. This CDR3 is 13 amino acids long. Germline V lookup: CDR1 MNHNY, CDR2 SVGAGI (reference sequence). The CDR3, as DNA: TGTGCCAGCGGGGGAGGTGGCACAGATACGCAGTATTTT. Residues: CASGGGGTDTQYF.

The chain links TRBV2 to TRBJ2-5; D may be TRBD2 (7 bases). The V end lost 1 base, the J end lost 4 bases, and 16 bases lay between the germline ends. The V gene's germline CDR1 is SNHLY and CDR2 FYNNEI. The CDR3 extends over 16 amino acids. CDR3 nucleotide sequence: TGTGCCAGCAGTGAAGTTGGCTGGCGGGGGCGAGAGACCCAGTACTTC. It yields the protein CASSEVGWRGRETQYF.

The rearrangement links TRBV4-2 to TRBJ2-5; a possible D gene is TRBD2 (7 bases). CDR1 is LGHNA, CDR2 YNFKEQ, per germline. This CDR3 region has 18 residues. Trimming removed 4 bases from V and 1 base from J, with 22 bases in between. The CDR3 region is CASSRNAGASGPQETQYF. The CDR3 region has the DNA TGTGCCAGCAGCCGCAACGCAGGGGCTAGCGGACCCCAAGAGACCCAGTACTTC.

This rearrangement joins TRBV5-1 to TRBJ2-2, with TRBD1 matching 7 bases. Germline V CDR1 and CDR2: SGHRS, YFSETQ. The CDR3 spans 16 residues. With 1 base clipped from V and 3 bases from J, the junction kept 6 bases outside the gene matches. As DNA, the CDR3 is TGCGCCAGCAGCTTGTACGACAGGGAGTACACCGGGGAGCTGTTTTTT. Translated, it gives CASSLYDREYTGELFF.

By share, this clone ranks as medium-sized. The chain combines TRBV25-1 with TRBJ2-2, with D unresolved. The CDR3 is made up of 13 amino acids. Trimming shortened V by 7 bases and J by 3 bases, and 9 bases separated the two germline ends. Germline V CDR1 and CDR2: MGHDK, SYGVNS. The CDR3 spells CASKTAYTGELFF. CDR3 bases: TGTGCCAGCAAAACCGCTTACACCGGGGAGCTGTTTTTT.

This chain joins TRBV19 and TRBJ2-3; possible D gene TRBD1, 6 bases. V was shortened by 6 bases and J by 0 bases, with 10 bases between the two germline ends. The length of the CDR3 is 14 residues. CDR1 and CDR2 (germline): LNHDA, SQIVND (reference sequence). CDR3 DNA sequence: TGTGCCAGTAGCATCACAGGGAGCACAGATACGCAGTATTTT. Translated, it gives CASSITGSTDTQYF.

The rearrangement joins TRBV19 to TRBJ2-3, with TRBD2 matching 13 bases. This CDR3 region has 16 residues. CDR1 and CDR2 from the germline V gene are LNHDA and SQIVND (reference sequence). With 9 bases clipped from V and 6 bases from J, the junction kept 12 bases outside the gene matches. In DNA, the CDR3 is TGTGCCAGCCACAAAGGTGGACTAGCGGGGGATGATACGCAGTATTTT. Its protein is CASHKGGLAGDDTQYF.

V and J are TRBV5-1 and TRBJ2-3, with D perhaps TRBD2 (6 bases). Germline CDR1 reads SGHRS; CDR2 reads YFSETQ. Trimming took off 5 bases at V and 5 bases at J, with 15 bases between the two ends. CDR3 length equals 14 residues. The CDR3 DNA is TGCGCCAGCAGTCCCACGGAGGGAGGAGATACGCAGTATTTT. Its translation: CASSPTEGGDTQYF.

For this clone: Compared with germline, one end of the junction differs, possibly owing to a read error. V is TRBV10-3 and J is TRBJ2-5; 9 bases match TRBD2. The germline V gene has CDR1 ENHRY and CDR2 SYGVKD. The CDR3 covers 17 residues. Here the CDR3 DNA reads TGTGCCACCGGCGTTCTTTTTGGCGGGGGGGCCGAGGAGACTCAGTACTTC. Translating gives CATGVLFGGGAEETQYF.

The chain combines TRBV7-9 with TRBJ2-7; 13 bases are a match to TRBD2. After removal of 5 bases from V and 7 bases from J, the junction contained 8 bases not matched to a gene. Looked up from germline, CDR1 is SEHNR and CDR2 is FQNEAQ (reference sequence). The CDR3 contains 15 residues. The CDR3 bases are TGTGCCAGCAGCCCGAAGGGACTAGCGGGAAGAGAGCAGTACTTC. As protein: CASSPKGLAGREQYF.

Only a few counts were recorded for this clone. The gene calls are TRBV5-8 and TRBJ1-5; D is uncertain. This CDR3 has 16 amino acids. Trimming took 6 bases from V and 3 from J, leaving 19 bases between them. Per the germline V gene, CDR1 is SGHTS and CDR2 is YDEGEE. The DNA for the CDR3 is TGTGCCAGCACCCCGACCCGGGATTTCGACAATCAGCCCCAGCATTTT. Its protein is CASTPTRDFDNQPQHF.

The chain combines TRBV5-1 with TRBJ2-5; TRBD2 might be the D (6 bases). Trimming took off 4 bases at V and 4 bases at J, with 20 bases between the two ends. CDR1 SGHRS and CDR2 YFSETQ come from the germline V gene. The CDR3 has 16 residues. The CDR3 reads CASSPGLGGILETQYF. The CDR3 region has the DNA TGCGCCAGCAGCCCGGGACTCGGGGGAATTTTAGAGACCCAGTACTTC.

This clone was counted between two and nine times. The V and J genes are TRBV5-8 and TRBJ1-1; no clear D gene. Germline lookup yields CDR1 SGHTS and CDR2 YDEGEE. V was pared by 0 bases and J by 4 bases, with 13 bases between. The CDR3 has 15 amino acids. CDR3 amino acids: CASSLDDVGATEAFF. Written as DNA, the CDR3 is TGTGCCAGCAGCTTGGACGACGTAGGCGCCACTGAAGCTTTCTTT.

The CDR3 is CASSRGLAGITDTQYF. CDR3 coding DNA: TGTGCCAGCAGTCGCGGACTAGCGGGTATCACAGATACGCAGTATTTT. The rearrangement links TRBV27 to TRBJ2-3; 11 bases agree with TRBD2. The CDR3 spans 16 residues. The J segment lost 2 bases and the V segment lost 5 bases, leaving 6 bases of the junction unmatched. Germline V gives CDR1 MNHEY, CDR2 SMNVEV (reference sequence).

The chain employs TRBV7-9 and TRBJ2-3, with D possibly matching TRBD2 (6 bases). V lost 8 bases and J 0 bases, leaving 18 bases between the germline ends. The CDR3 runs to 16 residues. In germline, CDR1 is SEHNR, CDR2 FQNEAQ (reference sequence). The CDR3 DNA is TGTGCCAGCGTATACTATTGGGACTCTAGCACAGATACGCAGTATTTT. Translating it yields CASVYYWDSSTDTQYF.

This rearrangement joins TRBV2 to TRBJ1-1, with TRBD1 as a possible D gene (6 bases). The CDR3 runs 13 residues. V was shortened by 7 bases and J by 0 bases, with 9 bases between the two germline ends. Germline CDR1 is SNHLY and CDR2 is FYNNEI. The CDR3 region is CASKTGLNTEAFF. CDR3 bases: TGTGCCAGCAAGACAGGACTGAACACTGAAGCTTTCTTT. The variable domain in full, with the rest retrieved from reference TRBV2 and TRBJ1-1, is EPEVTQTPSHQVTQMGQEVILRCVPISNHLYFYWYRQILGQKVEFLVSFYNNEISEKSEIFDDQFSVERPDGSNFTLKIRSTKLEDSAMYFCASKTGLNTEAFFGQGTRLTVV.

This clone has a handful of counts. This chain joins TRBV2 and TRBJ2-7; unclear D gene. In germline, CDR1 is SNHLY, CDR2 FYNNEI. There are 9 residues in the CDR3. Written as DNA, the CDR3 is TGTGCCAGCAGTGAAGGGTCCCCGGTC. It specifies CASSEGSPV.

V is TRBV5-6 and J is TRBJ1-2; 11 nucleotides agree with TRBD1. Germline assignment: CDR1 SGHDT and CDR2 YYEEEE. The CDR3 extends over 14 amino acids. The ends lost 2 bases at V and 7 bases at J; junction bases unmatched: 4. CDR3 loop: CASSFGQGARGYTF. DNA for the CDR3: TGTGCCAGCAGCTTCGGACAGGGGGCGCGTGGCTACACCTTC.

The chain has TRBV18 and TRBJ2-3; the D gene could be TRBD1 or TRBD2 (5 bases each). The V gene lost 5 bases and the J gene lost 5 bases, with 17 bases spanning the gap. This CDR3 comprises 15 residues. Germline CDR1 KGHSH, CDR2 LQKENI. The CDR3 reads CASSARDPTGDTQYF. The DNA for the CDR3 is TGTGCCAGCTCAGCCCGGGACCCAACGGGAGATACGCAGTATTTT.

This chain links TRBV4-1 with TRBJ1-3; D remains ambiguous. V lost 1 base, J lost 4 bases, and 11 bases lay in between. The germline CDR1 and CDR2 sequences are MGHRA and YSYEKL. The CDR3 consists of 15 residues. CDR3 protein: CASSQGHTAGNTIYF. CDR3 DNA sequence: TGCGCCAGCAGCCAAGGGCACACAGCGGGAAACACCATATATTTT.

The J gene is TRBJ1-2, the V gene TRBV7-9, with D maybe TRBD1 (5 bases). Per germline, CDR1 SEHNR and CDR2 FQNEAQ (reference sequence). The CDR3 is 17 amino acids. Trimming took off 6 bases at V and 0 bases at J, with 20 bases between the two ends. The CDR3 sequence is CASSPNWGRSANYGYTF. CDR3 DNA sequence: TGTGCCAGCAGTCCAAATTGGGGACGGTCAGCTAACTATGGCTACACCTTC. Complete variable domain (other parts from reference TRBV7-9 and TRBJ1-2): DTGVSQNPRHKITKRGQNVTFRCDPISEHNRLYWYRQTLGQGPEFLTYFQNEAQLEKSRLLSDRFSAERPKGSFSTLEIQRTEQGDSAMYLCASSPNWGRSANYGYTFGSGTRLTVV.